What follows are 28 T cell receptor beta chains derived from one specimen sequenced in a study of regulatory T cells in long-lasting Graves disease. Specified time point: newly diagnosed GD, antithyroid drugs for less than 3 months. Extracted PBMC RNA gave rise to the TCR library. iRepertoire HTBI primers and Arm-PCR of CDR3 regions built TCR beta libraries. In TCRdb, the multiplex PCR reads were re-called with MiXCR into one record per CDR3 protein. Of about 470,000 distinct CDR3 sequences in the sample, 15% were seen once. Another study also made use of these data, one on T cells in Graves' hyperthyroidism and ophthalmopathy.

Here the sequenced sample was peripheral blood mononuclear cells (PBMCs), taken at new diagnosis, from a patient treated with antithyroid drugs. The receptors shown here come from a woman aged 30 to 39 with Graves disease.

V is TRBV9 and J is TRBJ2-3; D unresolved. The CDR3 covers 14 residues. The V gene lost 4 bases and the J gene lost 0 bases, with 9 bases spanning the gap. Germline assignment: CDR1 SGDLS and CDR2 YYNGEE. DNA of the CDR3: TGTGCCAGCAGCCCCCGAGTTAGCACAGATACGCAGTATTTT. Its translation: CASSPRVSTDTQYF.

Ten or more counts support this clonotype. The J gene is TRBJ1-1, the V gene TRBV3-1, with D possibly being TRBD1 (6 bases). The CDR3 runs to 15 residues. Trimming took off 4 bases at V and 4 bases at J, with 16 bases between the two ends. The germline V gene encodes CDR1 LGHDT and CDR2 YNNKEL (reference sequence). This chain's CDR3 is CASSRRQEESTEAFF. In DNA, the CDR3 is TGTGCCAGCAGCCGCCGACAGGAGGAGAGCACTGAAGCTTTCTTT.

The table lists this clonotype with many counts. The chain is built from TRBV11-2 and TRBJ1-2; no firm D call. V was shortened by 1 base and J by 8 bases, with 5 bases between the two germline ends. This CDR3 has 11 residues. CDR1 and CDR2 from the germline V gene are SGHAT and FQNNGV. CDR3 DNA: TGTGCCAGCAGCTTAGGGGCGGGCTACACCTTC. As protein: CASSLGAGYTF.

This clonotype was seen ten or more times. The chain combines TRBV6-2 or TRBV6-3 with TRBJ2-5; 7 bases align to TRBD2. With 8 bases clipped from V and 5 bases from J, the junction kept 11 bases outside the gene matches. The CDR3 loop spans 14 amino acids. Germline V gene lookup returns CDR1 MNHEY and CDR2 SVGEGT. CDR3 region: CASHALAVGETQYF. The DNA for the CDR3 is TGTGCCAGCCACGCCCTAGCGGTGGGGGAGACCCAGTACTTC.

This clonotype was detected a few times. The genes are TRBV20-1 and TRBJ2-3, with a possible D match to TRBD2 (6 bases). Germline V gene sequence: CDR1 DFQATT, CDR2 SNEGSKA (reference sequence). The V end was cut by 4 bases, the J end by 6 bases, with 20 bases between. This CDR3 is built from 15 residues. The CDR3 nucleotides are TGCAGTGCTAACCCCTCTAGCGTCTATTGGGATACGCAGTATTTT. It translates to CSANPSSVYWDTQYF.

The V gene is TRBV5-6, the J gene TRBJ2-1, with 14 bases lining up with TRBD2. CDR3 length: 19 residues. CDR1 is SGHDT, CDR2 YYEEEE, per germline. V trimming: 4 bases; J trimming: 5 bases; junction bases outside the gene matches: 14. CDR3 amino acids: CASSEIPGLAGDLNNEQFF. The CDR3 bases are TGTGCCAGCAGCGAAATACCGGGACTAGCGGGAGACCTGAACAATGAGCAGTTCTTC. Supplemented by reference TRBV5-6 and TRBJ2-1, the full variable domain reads DAGVTQSPTHLIKTRGQQVTLRCSPKSGHDTVSWYQQALGQGPQFIFQYYEEEERQRGNFPDRFSGHQFPNYSSELNVNALLLGDSALYLCASSEIPGLAGDLNNEQFFGPGTRLTVL.

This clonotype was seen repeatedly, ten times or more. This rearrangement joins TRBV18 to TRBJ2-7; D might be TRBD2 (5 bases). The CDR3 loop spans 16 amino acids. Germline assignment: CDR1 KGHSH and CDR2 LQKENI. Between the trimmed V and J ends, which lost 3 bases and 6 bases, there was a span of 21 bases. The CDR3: CASSPPWLGADSEQYF. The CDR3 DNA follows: TGTGCCAGCTCACCCCCTTGGTTGGGAGCCGATTCCGAGCAGTACTTC.

The CDR3 bases are TGTGCCAGCAGTTATATCTCACGGGGTTATAATTCACCCCTCCACTTT. This translates into CASSYISRGYNSPLHF. This chain links TRBV6-5 with TRBJ1-6; D is uncertain. V lost 3 bases to trimming and J lost 4 bases, with 13 bases between them. This CDR3 is 16 amino acids long. Germline V gene data show CDR1 as MNHEY and CDR2 as SVGAGI.

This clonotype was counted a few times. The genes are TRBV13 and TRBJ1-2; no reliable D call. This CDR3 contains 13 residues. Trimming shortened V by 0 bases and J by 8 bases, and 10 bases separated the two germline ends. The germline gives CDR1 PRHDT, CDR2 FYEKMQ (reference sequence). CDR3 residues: CASSLGVDGGYTF. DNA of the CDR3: TGTGCCAGCAGCTTAGGGGTTGATGGAGGCTACACCTTC.

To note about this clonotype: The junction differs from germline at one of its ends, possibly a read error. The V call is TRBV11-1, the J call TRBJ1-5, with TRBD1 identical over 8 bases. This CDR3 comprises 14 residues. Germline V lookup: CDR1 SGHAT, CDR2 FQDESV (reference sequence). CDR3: CASSYGTGSQPQHF. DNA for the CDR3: TGCGCCAGCAGCTATGGGACAGGCAGTCAGCCCCAGCATTTT.

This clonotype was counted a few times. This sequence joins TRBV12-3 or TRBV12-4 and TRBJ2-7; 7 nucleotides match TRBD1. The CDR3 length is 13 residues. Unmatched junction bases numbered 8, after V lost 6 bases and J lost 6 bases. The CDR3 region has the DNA TGTGCCAGCAGCGTAGCCCCAGGGGGCGAGCAGTACTTC. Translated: CASSVAPGGEQYF.

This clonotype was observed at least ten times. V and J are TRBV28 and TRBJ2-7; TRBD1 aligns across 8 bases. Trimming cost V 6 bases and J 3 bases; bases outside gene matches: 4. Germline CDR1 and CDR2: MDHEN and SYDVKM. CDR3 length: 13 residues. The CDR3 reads CASSSGQVYEQYF. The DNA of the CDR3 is TGTGCCAGCAGCTCGGGACAGGTCTACGAGCAGTACTTC.

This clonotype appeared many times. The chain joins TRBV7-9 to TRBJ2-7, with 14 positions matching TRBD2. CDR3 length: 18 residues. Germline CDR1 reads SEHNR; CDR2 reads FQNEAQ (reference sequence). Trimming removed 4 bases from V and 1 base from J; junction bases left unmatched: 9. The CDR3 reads CASSSPGTSGSGSYEQYF. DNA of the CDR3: TGTGCCAGCAGCTCACCCGGGACTAGCGGGAGCGGGTCCTACGAGCAGTACTTC.

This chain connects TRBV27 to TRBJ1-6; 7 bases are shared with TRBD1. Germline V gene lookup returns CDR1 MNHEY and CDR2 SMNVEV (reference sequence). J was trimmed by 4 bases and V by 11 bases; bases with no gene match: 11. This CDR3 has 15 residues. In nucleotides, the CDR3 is TGTGCCCCCGCCTCGACAGGGAGGTATAATTCACCCCTCCACTTT. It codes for CAPASTGRYNSPLHF.

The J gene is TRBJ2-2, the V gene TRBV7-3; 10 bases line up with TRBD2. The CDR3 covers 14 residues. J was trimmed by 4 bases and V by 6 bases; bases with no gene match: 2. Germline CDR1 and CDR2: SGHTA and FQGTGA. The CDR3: CASSRTSGTGELFF. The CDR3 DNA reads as TGTGCCAGCAGTAGGACTAGCGGCACCGGGGAGCTGTTTTTT.

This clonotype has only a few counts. The CDR3, as DNA: TGTGCCAGCAGCATAGGTAACTACGAGCAGTACTTC. As protein: CASSIGNYEQYF. The V gene is TRBV28, the J gene TRBJ2-7; D call uncertain. This CDR3 is 12 amino acids long. CDR1 and CDR2 from the germline V gene are MDHEN and SYDVKM. V dropped 6 bases and J dropped 3 bases, with 9 bases sitting between them.

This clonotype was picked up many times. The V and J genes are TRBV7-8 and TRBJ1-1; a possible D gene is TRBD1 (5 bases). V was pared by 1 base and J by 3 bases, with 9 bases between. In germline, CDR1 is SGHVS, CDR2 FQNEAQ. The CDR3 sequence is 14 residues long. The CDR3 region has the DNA TGTGCCAGCAGCTTAGAGGGGAGGGACACTGAAGCTTTCTTT. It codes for CASSLEGRDTEAFF.

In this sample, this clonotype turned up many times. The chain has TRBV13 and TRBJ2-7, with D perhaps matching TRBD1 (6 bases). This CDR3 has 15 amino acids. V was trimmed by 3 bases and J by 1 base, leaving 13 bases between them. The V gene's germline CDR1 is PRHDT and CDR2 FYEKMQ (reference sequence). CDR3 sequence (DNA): TGTGCCAGCAGCTTGACCAGGGGTGGGTCCTACGAGCAGTACTTC. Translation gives CASSLTRGGSYEQYF. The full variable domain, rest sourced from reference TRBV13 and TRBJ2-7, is AAGVIQSPRHLIKEKRETATLKCYPIPRHDTVYWYQQGPGQDPQFLISFYEKMQSDKGSIPDRFSAQQFSDYHSELNMSSLELGDSALYFCASSLTRGGSYEQYFGPGTRLTVT.

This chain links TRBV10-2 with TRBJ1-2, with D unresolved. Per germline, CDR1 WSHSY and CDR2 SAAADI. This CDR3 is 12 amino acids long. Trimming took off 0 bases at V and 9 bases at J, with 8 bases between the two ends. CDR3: CASSESEDRYTF. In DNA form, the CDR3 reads TGCGCCAGCAGTGAGTCAGAAGATCGCTACACCTTC.

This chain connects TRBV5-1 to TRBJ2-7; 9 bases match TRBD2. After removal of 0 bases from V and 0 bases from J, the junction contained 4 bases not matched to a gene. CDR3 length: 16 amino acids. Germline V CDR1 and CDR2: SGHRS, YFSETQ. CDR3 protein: CASSLDSGGGSYEQYF. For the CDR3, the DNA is TGCGCCAGCAGCTTGGATAGCGGGGGCGGCTCCTACGAGCAGTACTTC.

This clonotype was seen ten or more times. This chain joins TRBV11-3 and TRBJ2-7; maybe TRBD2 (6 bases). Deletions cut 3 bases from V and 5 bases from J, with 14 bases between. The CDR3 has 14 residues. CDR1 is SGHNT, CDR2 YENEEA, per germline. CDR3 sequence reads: CASSFSGSLNEQYF. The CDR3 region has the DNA TGTGCCAGCAGCTTTTCCGGGAGTCTGAACGAGCAGTACTTC.

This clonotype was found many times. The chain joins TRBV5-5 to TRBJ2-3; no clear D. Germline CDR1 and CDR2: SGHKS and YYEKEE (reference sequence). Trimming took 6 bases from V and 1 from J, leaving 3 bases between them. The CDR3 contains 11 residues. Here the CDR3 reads CASIGTDTQYF. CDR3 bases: TGTGCCAGCATAGGCACAGATACGCAGTATTTT.

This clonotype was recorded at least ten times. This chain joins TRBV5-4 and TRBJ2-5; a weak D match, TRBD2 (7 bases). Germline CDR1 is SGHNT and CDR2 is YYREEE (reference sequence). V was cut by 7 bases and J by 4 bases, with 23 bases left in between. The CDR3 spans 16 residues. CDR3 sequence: CASWGGGAMVGETQYF. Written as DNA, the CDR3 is TGTGCCAGCTGGGGAGGGGGAGCCATGGTAGGAGAGACCCAGTACTTC. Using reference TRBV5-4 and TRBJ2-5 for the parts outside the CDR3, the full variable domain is ETGVTQSPTHLIKTRGQQVTLRCSSQSGHNTVSWYQQALGQGPQFIFQYYREEENGRGNFPPRFSGLQFPNYSSELNVNALELDDSALYLCASWGGGAMVGETQYFGPGTRLLVL.

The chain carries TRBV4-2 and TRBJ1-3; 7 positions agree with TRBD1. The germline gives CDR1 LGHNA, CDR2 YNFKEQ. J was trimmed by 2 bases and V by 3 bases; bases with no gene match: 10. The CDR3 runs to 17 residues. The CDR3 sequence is CASSHIQGQDTGNTIYF. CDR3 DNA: TGTGCCAGCAGCCATATACAGGGGCAAGACACTGGAAACACCATATATTTT.

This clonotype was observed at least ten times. In DNA, the CDR3 is TGTGCCAGCAGCCAAGGGGGGACCCACTACGAGCAGTACTTC. Encoded protein: CASSQGGTHYEQYF. The V and J genes are TRBV3-1 and TRBJ2-7; D possibly matches TRBD1 or TRBD2 (5 bases each). In germline, CDR1 is LGHDT, CDR2 YNNKEL (reference sequence). This CDR3 spans 14 amino acids. Trimming took off 1 base at V and 3 bases at J, with 10 bases between the two ends.

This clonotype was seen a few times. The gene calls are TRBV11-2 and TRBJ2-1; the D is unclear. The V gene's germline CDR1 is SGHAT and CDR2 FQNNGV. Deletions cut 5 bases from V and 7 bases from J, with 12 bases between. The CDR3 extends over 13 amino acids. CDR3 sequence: CASSPNSGNEQFF. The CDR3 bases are TGTGCCAGCAGCCCGAATAGTGGGAATGAGCAGTTCTTC.

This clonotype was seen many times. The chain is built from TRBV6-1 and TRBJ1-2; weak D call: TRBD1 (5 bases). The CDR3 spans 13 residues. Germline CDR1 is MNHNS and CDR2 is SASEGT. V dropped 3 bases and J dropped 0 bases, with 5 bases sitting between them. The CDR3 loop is CASSEGANYGYTF. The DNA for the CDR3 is TGTGCCAGCAGTGAGGGGGCTAACTATGGCTACACCTTC.

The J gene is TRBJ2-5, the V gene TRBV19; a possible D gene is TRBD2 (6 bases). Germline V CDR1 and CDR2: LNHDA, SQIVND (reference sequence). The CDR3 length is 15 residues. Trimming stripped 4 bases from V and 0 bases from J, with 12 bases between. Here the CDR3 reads CASSTGLPYQETQYF. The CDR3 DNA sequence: TGTGCCAGTAGTACGGGACTCCCGTACCAAGAGACCCAGTACTTC.